These 25 T cell receptor beta chains were sequenced from one sample in a study of Ad26.COV2.S vaccination and SARS-CoV-2 variants. Clones were sequenced by immunoSEQ multiplex PCR, and TCRdb holds only the in-frame ones, with some missing. The sample comprises about 180,000 clones, around 88% of which are singletons, and 5.5% to 6% rests with the top ten. This sample comprised peripheral blood, obtained after recovery from COVID-19. Every receptor here comes from a human donor who had recovered from COVID-19.

The V call is TRBV10-3, the J call TRBJ2-4; D may correspond to TRBD1 or TRBD2 (6 bases each). CDR1 and CDR2 from the germline V gene are ENHRY and SYGVKD. V lost 4 bases and J 1 base, leaving 8 bases between the germline ends. The CDR3 is 14 residues long. The CDR3 is CAISVGGAKNIQYF. Written as DNA, the CDR3 is TGTGCCATCAGTGTAGGGGGGGCCAAAAACATTCAGTACTTC.

The chain carries TRBV7-2 and TRBJ1-2; D is ambiguous. The V end was cut by 5 bases, the J end by 8 bases, with 9 bases between. Germline V CDR1 and CDR2: SGHTA, FQGNSA. CDR3 size: 11 residues. This CDR3 reads CASSPLRGYTF. The CDR3 region has the DNA TGTGCCAGCAGCCCACTCAGAGGCTACACCTTC.

The chain uses TRBV12-5 and TRBJ2-6; 8 nucleotides align to TRBD1. Germline V gene lookup returns CDR1 LGHNT and CDR2 FRNRAP. The CDR3 consists of 17 residues. V lost 6 bases to trimming and J lost 0 bases; unmatched junction nucleotides: 7. The CDR3 loop reads CASGPRDRLSGANVLTF. The DNA for the CDR3 is TGTGCTAGTGGACCGAGGGACAGGCTCTCTGGGGCCAACGTCCTGACTTTC.

The chain joins TRBV9 to TRBJ2-3; D might be TRBD2 (6 bases). CDR1 and CDR2 from the germline V gene are SGDLS and YYNGEE. Trimming pared 3 bases from V and 2 bases from J, leaving 16 bases between. CDR3 length equals 16 residues. CDR3 loop: CASSAGGGGFTDTQYF. CDR3 nucleotides: TGTGCCAGCAGCGCTGGGGGAGGAGGGTTCACAGATACGCAGTATTTT.

This chain links TRBV5-5 with TRBJ1-6, with TRBD1 as a possible D gene (6 bases). The CDR3 runs 13 residues. V shed 2 bases and J shed 8 bases, with 8 bases lying between them. Per germline, CDR1 SGHKS and CDR2 YYEKEE (reference sequence). CDR3 in amino acids: CASSFNRDSPLHF. Here the CDR3 DNA reads TGTGCCAGCAGCTTTAACAGGGATTCACCCCTCCACTTT.

This sequence joins TRBV29-1 and TRBJ2-3; TRBD2 matches at 7 bases. The CDR3 is 14 amino acids. The V gene's germline CDR1 is SQVTM and CDR2 ANQGSEA. V was pared by 4 bases and J by 2 bases, with 6 bases of the junction left unmatched. The chain's CDR3 is CSVGREGITDTQYF. The CDR3 DNA follows: TGCAGCGTTGGCAGGGAGGGGATCACAGATACGCAGTATTTT.

The chain combines TRBV25-1 with TRBJ1-1; D call uncertain. V was trimmed by 2 bases and J by 8 bases, leaving 12 bases between them. The CDR3 runs to 13 residues. Germline values: CDR1 MGHDK, CDR2 SYGVNS. CDR3 residues: CASSEGKGVEAFF. CDR3 DNA sequence: TGTGCCAGCAGTGAAGGAAAGGGAGTCGAAGCTTTCTTT.

V is TRBV5-1 and J is TRBJ1-3, with 8 positions matching TRBD1. The V gene end was trimmed by 5 bases and the J gene end by 0 bases; junction bases not matched to a gene: 10. In germline, CDR1 is SGHRS, CDR2 YFSETQ. The CDR3 extends over 17 amino acids. The CDR3 region has the DNA TGCGCCAGCAGTGGGGGGCAGGGGGCTATCTCTGGAAACACCATATATTTT. It translates to CASSGGQGAISGNTIYF.

The chain couples TRBV24-1 to TRBJ1-2, with D tentatively TRBD1 (5 bases). The CDR3 totals 13 residues. V lost 4 bases to trimming and J lost 5 bases, with 10 bases between them. In germline, CDR1 is KGHDR, CDR2 SFDVKD. CDR3 nucleotide sequence: TGTGCCACCAGTGACCCAGGGATGTATGGCTACACCTTC. This sequence encodes CATSDPGMYGYTF.

The chain combines TRBV7-3 with TRBJ2-7, with D perhaps matching TRBD1 (5 bases). This CDR3 has 15 amino acids. Trimming took 5 bases from V and 0 from J, leaving 14 bases between them. Looked up from germline, CDR1 is SGHTA and CDR2 is FQGTGA. CDR3 DNA: TGTGCCAGCAGCCTCCAAAGGGGCCCCTCCTACGAGCAGTACTTC. It yields the protein CASSLQRGPSYEQYF. Together with reference TRBV7-3 and TRBJ2-7, the CDR3 gives the full variable domain: GAGVSQTPSNKVTEKGKYVELRCDPISGHTALYWYRQSLGQGPEFLIYFQGTGAADDSGLPNDRFFAVRPEGSVSTLKIQRTERGDSAVYLCASSLQRGPSYEQYFGPGTRLTVT.

The chain employs TRBV2 and TRBJ1-1; no reliable D call. Looked up from germline, CDR1 is SNHLY and CDR2 is FYNNEI. V lost 7 bases to trimming and J lost 2 bases, with 11 bases between them. The CDR3 extends over 13 amino acids. The chain's CDR3 is CASTSELNTEAFF. CDR3 nucleotide sequence: TGTGCCAGCACTTCCGAGCTAAACACTGAAGCTTTCTTT.

This CDR3 reads CASSRGPGTANEKLFF. The CDR3 DNA reads TGCGCCAGCAGCCGAGGACCCGGGACAGCTAATGAAAAACTGTTTTTT. V and J are TRBV4-1 and TRBJ1-4; 7 bases fit TRBD1. The germline gives CDR1 MGHRA, CDR2 YSYEKL. The CDR3 is 16 residues long. V was pared by 4 bases and J by 3 bases, with 8 bases of the junction left unmatched.

This chain links TRBV5-1 with TRBJ2-1; D is uncertain. In germline, CDR1 is SGHRS, CDR2 YFSETQ. The CDR3 is made up of 15 amino acids. V was cut by 1 base and J by 7 bases, with 15 bases left in between. The CDR3 nucleotides read TGCGCCAGCAGCTTGACTGGCCTTCTAGTAAATGAGCAGTTCTTC. Protein product: CASSLTGLLVNEQFF.

The V and J genes are TRBV5-1 and TRBJ2-7; 8 bases line up with TRBD2. V was pared by 0 bases and J by 4 bases, with 3 bases of the junction left unmatched. In germline, CDR1 is SGHRS, CDR2 YFSETQ. The CDR3 covers 14 residues. DNA of the CDR3: TGCGCCAGCAGCTTGGGGGGACTAGGTTACGAGCAGTACTTC. Its translation: CASSLGGLGYEQYF.

The chain is built from TRBV5-6 and TRBJ1-4; D call uncertain. Trimming left V 1 base short and J 0 bases short, with 13 bases between. Germline CDR1 and CDR2: SGHDT and YYEEEE. The CDR3 spans 17 residues. The CDR3 DNA follows: TGTGCCAGCAGCTTGACCGGGGTGAAATCAACTAATGAAAAACTGTTTTTT. It translates to CASSLTGVKSTNEKLFF.

The rearrangement joins TRBV21-1 to TRBJ2-7; the table calls TRBD1, which could not be checked here. TRBV21-1 constitutes a pseudogene. This CDR3 has 21 residues. The CDR3 bases are TGTGCCAGCAGTGACACAGGGGGCGCGATCGGTAACGAGCGGCACGCCTGGGAGCAGTACTTC. This translates into CASSDTGGAIGNERHAWEQYF.

The chain carries TRBV4-1 and TRBJ2-5; 8 bases agree with TRBD1. CDR1 is MGHRA, CDR2 YSYEKL, per germline. CDR3 length: 14 residues. V gave up 4 bases and J gave up 3 bases; unmatched junction bases: 4. Here the CDR3 reads CASSLDRGEETQYF. CDR3 in DNA: TGCGCCAGCAGCCTAGACAGGGGTGAAGAGACCCAGTACTTC.

This clone occurred once. The V gene is TRBV5-5, the J gene TRBJ1-2; D may be TRBD1 (6 bases). The germline CDR1 and CDR2 sequences are SGHKS and YYEKEE (reference sequence). V lost 2 bases, J lost 2 bases, and 10 bases lay in between. The CDR3 totals 14 residues. The CDR3 sequence is CASSLGTGNYGYTF. The CDR3 nucleotides are TGTGCCAGCAGCTTAGGTACAGGGAACTATGGCTACACCTTC.

This clone appeared a single time. J is TRBJ2-7 and V is TRBV6-4; 7 bases agree with TRBD1. J gave up 5 bases and V 7 bases, and 8 bases lay outside the gene matches. The length of the CDR3 is 13 residues. Germline V gene lookup returns CDR1 MRHNA and CDR2 SNTAGT. This CDR3 is CASKGQGVHEQYF. CDR3 coding DNA: TGTGCCAGCAAGGGGCAGGGGGTCCACGAGCAGTACTTC.

Only one count was recorded for this clone. The CDR3 reads CASSDIFPPNTIYF. For the CDR3, the DNA is TGTGCCAGCAGCGATATTTTCCCACCCAACACCATATATTTT. The rearrangement joins TRBV7-3 to TRBJ1-3; D unresolved. From germline, CDR1 is SGHTA and CDR2 FQGTGA. CDR3 length: 14 residues. The germline V and J ends were trimmed by 5 bases and 7 bases, with 15 bases remaining between them. Full variable domain (missing parts from reference TRBV7-3 and TRBJ1-3): GAGVSQTPSNKVTEKGKYVELRCDPISGHTALYWYRQSLGQGPEFLIYFQGTGAADDSGLPNDRFFAVRPEGSVSTLKIQRTERGDSAVYLCASSDIFPPNTIYFGEGSWLTVV.

The V gene is TRBV4-1, the J gene TRBJ1-4, with D maybe TRBD1 (5 bases). Trimming removed 2 bases from V and 8 bases from J, with 18 bases in between. Germline CDR1 reads MGHRA; CDR2 reads YSYEKL. This CDR3 has 16 residues. CDR3 DNA sequence: TGCGCCAGCAGCCAACCGTATGGGGGTTTGGAGGAAAAACTGTTTTTT. Translating gives CASSQPYGGLEEKLFF.

The chain has TRBV7-9 and TRBJ2-7; D unresolved. This CDR3 is 16 amino acids long. V was trimmed by 3 bases and J by 4 bases, leaving 19 bases between them. In germline, CDR1 is SEHNR, CDR2 FQNEAQ (reference sequence). The CDR3 nucleotides are TGTGCCAGCAGCTTCGTCCCGGGCCCCCCGGAATACGAGCAGTACTTC. Translating gives CASSFVPGPPEYEQYF.

CDR3 amino acids: CASSSPGTGAYGYTF. CDR3 nucleotide sequence: TGTGCCAGCAGTTCTCCCGGGACAGGCGCCTATGGCTACACCTTC. The rearrangement uses TRBV28 and TRBJ1-2; 8 positions match TRBD1. The CDR3 totals 15 residues. V dropped 4 bases and J dropped 4; count of bases not matched to a gene: 8. Germline V gives CDR1 MDHEN, CDR2 SYDVKM.

The chain employs TRBV4-2 and TRBJ1-3; possibly TRBD1 for D (6 bases). The CDR3 spans 16 residues. CDR1 and CDR2 from the germline V gene are LGHNA and YNFKEQ. Trimming took 2 bases from V and 1 from J, leaving 12 bases between them. As DNA, the CDR3 is TGTGCCAGCAGCCAACCACAGGGTGGGTCTGGAAACACCATATATTTT. Translating gives CASSQPQGGSGNTIYF.

The J gene is TRBJ2-3, the V gene TRBV5-6; 8 nucleotides match TRBD1. With V trimmed by 0 bases and J by 5 bases, 5 bases remained unmatched. The CDR3 totals 15 residues. From germline, CDR1 is SGHDT and CDR2 YYEEEE. CDR3 sequence (DNA): TGTGCCAGCAGCTTGGGGACAGGGATGGGAGATACGCAGTATTTT. Protein sequence: CASSLGTGMGDTQYF.